These 12 T cell receptor beta chains were all obtained from the same sample, sequenced in a study of shared clonotypes between healthy human individuals. Method: immunoSEQ multiplex PCR; TCRdb's copy keeps in-frame clones and lacks some. The sample consists of about 2.3 million clones, 85% to 95% of them appearing once. Sequencing was done on a sample of naive CD4+ T cells from PBMCs. Subset here: CD45RA+ positively selected. Every receptor here comes from a man aged 18 to 30 in good health. Some clones in this sample may be carry-over from other donors' samples.

This clone came up once. CDR3 sequence reads: CASSYGGDGETQYF. The CDR3 DNA follows: TGTGCCAGCAGTTATGGAGGGGACGGGGAGACCCAGTACTTC. The genes are TRBV6-6 and TRBJ2-5; TRBD2 is a possible D gene (6 bases). Trimming left V 3 bases short and J 5 bases short, with 13 bases between. CDR1 MNHNY and CDR2 SVGAGI come from the germline V gene (reference sequence). This CDR3 has 14 residues.

The chain recombines TRBV4-1 with TRBJ2-3, with 7 bases aligning to TRBD2. Per the germline V gene, CDR1 is MGHRA and CDR2 is YSYEKL. V was pared by 1 base and J by 0 bases, with 7 bases of the junction left unmatched. The CDR3 sequence is 17 residues long. CDR3 sequence (DNA): TGCGCCAGCAGCCAAGGCGCTAGCGGCGCTAGCACAGATACGCAGTATTTT. It yields the protein CASSQGASGASTDTQYF.

This clone is a singleton in its sample. V and J are TRBV19 and TRBJ2-5; D is undetermined. This CDR3 is built from 10 residues. Germline assignment: CDR1 LNHDA and CDR2 SQIVND (reference sequence). The V end lost 11 bases, the J end lost 7 bases, and 11 bases lay between the germline ends. Here the CDR3 DNA reads TGTGCCGCAGGAAGGGTGACCCAGTACTTC. Translating gives CAAGRVTQYF.

About this clone itself: The identical CDR3 is also encoded by other nucleotide sequences in the sample. The V and J genes are TRBV5-1 and TRBJ2-3, with D unclear. Trimming cost V 0 bases and J 2 bases, with 7 bases left between them. The CDR3 loop spans 14 amino acids. Per the germline V gene, CDR1 is SGHRS and CDR2 is YFSETQ. CDR3: CASSLVRSTDTQYF. The CDR3 coding sequence is TGCGCCAGCAGCTTGGTAAGATCCACAGATACGCAGTATTTT. Based on the CDR3 plus reference TRBV5-1 and TRBJ2-3, the full variable domain is KAGVTQTPRYLIKTRGQQVTLSCSPISGHRSVSWYQQTPGQGLQFLFEYFSETQRNKGNFPGRFSGRQFSNSRSEMNVSTLELGDSALYLCASSLVRSTDTQYFGPGTRLTVL.

The CDR3 DNA is TGTGCCATCAGTGAGGGACCGGCCTCTGGAAACACCATATATTTT. Its translation is CAISEGPASGNTIYF. This chain links TRBV10-3 with TRBJ1-3; D gene ambiguous. The CDR3 runs to 15 residues. The V gene lost 2 bases and the J gene lost 0 bases, with 8 bases spanning the gap. Germline CDR1 is ENHRY and CDR2 is SYGVKD.

The rearrangement uses TRBV2 and TRBJ2-1, with 10 bases identical to TRBD2. J gave up 7 bases and V 7 bases, and 7 bases lay outside the gene matches. The length of the CDR3 is 14 residues. Germline V CDR1 and CDR2: SNHLY, FYNNEI. This CDR3 reads CASKGLATGNEQFF. As DNA, the CDR3 is TGTGCCAGCAAGGGACTAGCGACGGGGAATGAGCAGTTCTTC.

Regarding this clone: The same CDR3 also results from other DNA sequences found in this sample. V usage is TRBV2 and J usage is TRBJ1-2; D ambiguous. The CDR3 is 12 residues long. Trimming removed 2 bases at V and 5 bases at J, with 6 bases between. Germline V lookup: CDR1 SNHLY, CDR2 FYNNEI. This CDR3 is CASSERGYGYTF. CDR3 nucleotides: TGTGCCAGCAGTGAAAGAGGATATGGCTACACCTTC.

The V gene is TRBV27, the J gene TRBJ2-2; 12 nucleotides agree with TRBD2. Germline V gene data show CDR1 as MNHEY and CDR2 as SMNVEV (reference sequence). V dropped 5 bases and J dropped 4; count of bases not matched to a gene: 11. The CDR3 sequence is 18 residues long. Here the CDR3 DNA reads TGTGCCAGCAGTCCCGGACTAGCGGGAAAGGAGAGCACCGGGGAGCTGTTTTTT. Translating it yields CASSPGLAGKESTGELFF.

The rearrangement links TRBV6-1 to TRBJ1-5; D possibly corresponds to TRBD1 (6 bases). V was cut by 4 bases and J by 0 bases, with 16 bases left in between. Germline loops: CDR1 MNHNS, CDR2 SASEGT. This CDR3 region has 17 residues. CDR3 residues: CASSAHRDIYSNQPQHF. CDR3 coding DNA: TGTGCCAGCAGTGCTCACCGGGACATTTATAGCAATCAGCCCCAGCATTTT.

V usage is TRBV28 and J usage is TRBJ1-5; 7 bases fit TRBD1. CDR1 is MDHEN and CDR2 is SYDVKM in the germline V gene. CDR3 length: 15 amino acids. V shed 2 bases and J 3 bases; nucleotides not matched to a gene: 4. CDR3: CASSLRQGPNQPQHF. CDR3 sequence (DNA): TGTGCCAGCAGTTTACGACAGGGACCCAATCAGCCCCAGCATTTT.

CDR3 region: CASSLAGGRANEQFF. For the CDR3, the DNA is TGCGCCAGCAGCTTGGCTGGCGGGAGGGCTAATGAGCAGTTCTTC. The chain is built from TRBV5-1 and TRBJ2-1, with 9 nucleotides matching TRBD2. The CDR3 covers 15 residues. The J segment lost 7 bases and the V segment lost 0 bases, leaving 5 bases of the junction unmatched. Germline V gives CDR1 SGHRS, CDR2 YFSETQ.

This chain links TRBV29-1 with TRBJ1-3; D is undetermined. This CDR3 comprises 14 residues. The germline V and J ends were trimmed by 7 bases and 0 bases, with 13 bases remaining between them. The germline V gene encodes CDR1 SQVTM and CDR2 ANQGSEA. CDR3 DNA: TGCAGCGCCGTAAACCCCGTCTCTGGAAACACCATATATTTT. Encoded protein: CSAVNPVSGNTIYF.